The 28 T cell receptor beta chains below were found in one sample sequenced in a study of Ad26.COV2.S vaccination and SARS-CoV-2 variants. The treatment is: around 19 received Ad26.COV2.S at low or high dose, single or two shots; five or six received placebo; per-sample allocation not given. Sampling happened 63 days after the first vaccine or placebo injection. TCRdb's copy holds only in-frame clones and misses some; the assay was immunoSEQ multiplex PCR. Here the sample spans a few hundred thousand clones, 83% being singletons. The sequences come from peripheral blood, collected in a trial of Ad26.COV2.S vaccine versus placebo. The receptors stem from a person between 18 and 65 years old who received the Ad26.COV2.S COVID-19 vaccine or a placebo.

This sequence joins TRBV5-1 and TRBJ2-7; the match to TRBD2 covers 8 bases. CDR3 length: 13 residues. With 5 bases clipped from V and 7 bases from J, the junction kept 8 bases outside the gene matches. Germline V lookup: CDR1 SGHRS, CDR2 YFSETQ. The CDR3 DNA sequence: TGCGCCAGCAGAACGGGAGGGCATGGAGAGCAGTACTTC. Translation: CASRTGGHGEQYF. Using reference TRBV5-1 and TRBJ2-7 for the parts outside the CDR3, the full variable domain is KAGVTQTPRYLIKTRGQQVTLSCSPISGHRSVSWYQQTPGQGLQFLFEYFSETQRNKGNFPGRFSGRQFSNSRSEMNVSTLELGDSALYLCASRTGGHGEQYFGPGTRLTVT.

CDR3 in amino acids: CASSYLGDTQYF. The CDR3 region has the DNA TGTGCCAGCAGTTACTTGGGAGATACGCAGTATTTT. V and J are TRBV6-2 or TRBV6-3 and TRBJ2-3; the D is unclear. Germline CDR1 reads MNHEY; CDR2 reads SVGEGT. The CDR3 is 12 amino acids. V lost 1 base and J 5 bases, leaving 4 bases between the germline ends.

This chain links TRBV6-5 with TRBJ1-3, with a weak D call TRBD1 (5 bases). The V gene's germline CDR1 is MNHEY and CDR2 SVGAGI. Trimming cost V 4 bases and J 6 bases, with 16 bases left between them. The CDR3 loop spans 15 amino acids. CDR3 sequence: CASSLTLGEANTIYF. The CDR3 nucleotides are TGTGCCAGCAGTTTAACCTTAGGGGAAGCAAACACCATATATTTT.

This clone was observed a single time. In DNA, the CDR3 is TGTGCCAGCAGTTACACAGGAAATGGGAACACTGAAGCTTTCTTT. As protein: CASSYTGNGNTEAFF. The rearrangement uses TRBV6-6 and TRBJ1-1; D perhaps matches TRBD1 (5 bases). Germline V lookup: CDR1 MNHNY, CDR2 SVGAGI (reference sequence). This CDR3 is built from 15 residues. V was pared by 2 bases and J by 1 base, with 11 bases between.

CDR3 DNA sequence: TGTGCCAGCAGCTTGAGAGGGAGGGGCGCCGAGACCCAGTACTTC. Encoded protein: CASSLRGRGAETQYF. J is TRBJ2-5 and V is TRBV5-4; 7 bases align to TRBD2. Germline CDR1 reads SGHNT; CDR2 reads YYREEE (reference sequence). The V gene end was trimmed by 1 base and the J gene end by 5 bases; junction bases not matched to a gene: 8. The CDR3 totals 15 residues.

The genes are TRBV6-5 and TRBJ2-7; 8 bases align to TRBD1. The germline CDR1 and CDR2 sequences are MNHEY and SVGAGI. The CDR3 extends over 15 amino acids. J gave up 0 bases and V 7 bases, and 8 bases lay outside the gene matches. CDR3: CASTTLGTGSYEQYF. The CDR3 nucleotides are TGTGCCAGCACCACTCTCGGGACAGGCTCCTACGAGCAGTACTTC.

Here the CDR3 reads CASSGLAGAQYF. The CDR3 bases are TGCGCCAGCAGTGGGCTAGCGGGAGCGCAGTACTTC. The rearrangement links TRBV10-1 to TRBJ2-7; TRBD2 aligns across 10 bases. V shed 4 bases, J shed 9 bases, and the junction held 3 bases outside the gene matches. The CDR3 is 12 amino acids. CDR1 is WNHNN, CDR2 SYGVQD, per germline (reference sequence).

This clone showed up just once. The genes are TRBV19 and TRBJ1-5; D call uncertain. This CDR3 contains 13 residues. V lost 3 bases and J 6 bases, leaving 9 bases between the germline ends. The germline V gene has CDR1 LNHDA and CDR2 SQIVND (reference sequence). The CDR3 DNA follows: TGTGCCAGTAGTATCCAAGGAGGTCAGCCCCAGCATTTT. As protein: CASSIQGGQPQHF.

This chain connects TRBV19 to TRBJ1-5; a possible D gene is TRBD1 (5 bases). The V end was cut by 3 bases, the J end by 3 bases, with 15 bases between. CDR1 is LNHDA and CDR2 is SQIVND in the germline V gene (reference sequence). CDR3 length: 16 residues. The CDR3: CASSILSTVVNQPQHF. The DNA for the CDR3 is TGTGCCAGTAGTATCCTCTCGACAGTAGTCAATCAGCCCCAGCATTTT.

Only one count was recorded for this clone. The CDR3 DNA reads TGTGCCAGCAGCTCCCCCTATGAGCAGTTCTTC. Its translation: CASSSPYEQFF. V gene TRBV7-9 combines with J gene TRBJ2-1; no clear D gene. The germline V gene encodes CDR1 SEHNR and CDR2 FQNEAQ (reference sequence). The CDR3 covers 11 residues. The germline V and J ends were trimmed by 4 bases and 8 bases, with 6 bases remaining between them.

This clone has more than one count but fewer than ten. This rearrangement joins TRBV12-5 to TRBJ2-2; D gene ambiguous. Trimming pared 4 bases from V and 6 bases from J, leaving 6 bases between. CDR1 LGHNT and CDR2 FRNRAP come from the germline V gene. This CDR3 has 12 amino acids. CDR3 nucleotide sequence: TGTGCTAGTGGTTCCCGCGCCGGGGAGCTGTTTTTT. Translated: CASGSRAGELFF.

This chain joins TRBV5-8 and TRBJ1-5; a weak D match, TRBD1 (5 bases). CDR1 SGHTS and CDR2 YDEGEE come from the germline V gene. The length of the CDR3 is 14 residues. Trimming stripped 2 bases from V and 5 bases from J, with 11 bases between. CDR3 in DNA: TGTGCCAGCAGCTTCGGGAGGGGTTATCAGCCCCAGCATTTT. This gives the protein CASSFGRGYQPQHF.

This rearrangement joins TRBV2 to TRBJ1-4; D gene unclear. The CDR3 contains 13 residues. Germline V gives CDR1 SNHLY, CDR2 FYNNEI. V lost 7 bases and J lost 0, with 6 bases in between. The CDR3: CASKRSTNEKLFF. As DNA, the CDR3 is TGTGCCAGCAAACGTTCAACTAATGAAAAACTGTTTTTT.

V gene TRBV5-1 combines with J gene TRBJ1-2, with D perhaps matching TRBD1 (5 bases). The V gene's germline CDR1 is SGHRS and CDR2 YFSETQ. The CDR3 is 14 amino acids. Deletions cut 4 bases from V and 4 bases from J, with 14 bases between. The CDR3 coding sequence is TGCGCCAGCAGCGGGGGGGGACGAGGCTATGGCTACACCTTC. It is translated as CASSGGGRGYGYTF.

The gene calls are TRBV6-5 and TRBJ1-1; unclear D gene. The CDR3 contains 13 residues. Between the trimmed V and J ends, which lost 8 bases and 4 bases, there was a span of 14 bases. Germline V gives CDR1 MNHEY, CDR2 SVGAGI. The CDR3 region is CASGDRFGTEAFF. The CDR3 coding sequence is TGTGCCAGCGGAGATAGATTTGGCACTGAAGCTTTCTTT.

The chain employs TRBV11-3 and TRBJ2-1; 11 bases line up with TRBD2. The junction had 9 bases not matched to a gene; V was cut back by 0 bases and J by 8 bases. There are 17 residues in the CDR3. Per the germline V gene, CDR1 is SGHNT and CDR2 is YENEEA. As DNA, the CDR3 is TGTGCCAGCAGCTTAGAATCCACTAGCGGGAGTAAACATGAGCAGTTCTTC. Protein: CASSLESTSGSKHEQFF.

Turning to this clone: Other DNA sequences in this sample translate to the same CDR3. This chain links TRBV12-3 or TRBV12-4 with TRBJ2-3; D is ambiguous. The length of the CDR3 is 11 residues. Trimming shortened V by 3 bases and J by 6 bases, and 4 bases separated the two germline ends. As DNA, the CDR3 is TGTGCCAGCAGTTTGGGGGATACGCAGTATTTT. It specifies CASSLGDTQYF.

This clone was picked up one time. V gene TRBV6-5 combines with J gene TRBJ1-5; D is undetermined. V gave up 8 bases and J gave up 0 bases, with 11 bases separating them. The length of the CDR3 is 14 residues. Germline loops: CDR1 MNHEY, CDR2 SVGAGI. CDR3 nucleotides: TGTGCCAGCGCAGAGTATTATAGCAATCAGCCCCAGCATTTT. Encoded protein: CASAEYYSNQPQHF.

This CDR3 reads CAIGTPNTEAFF. The CDR3 DNA reads TGTGCCATCGGGACACCGAACACTGAAGCTTTCTTT. This rearrangement joins TRBV10-3 to TRBJ1-1, with D perhaps matching TRBD1 (6 bases). The CDR3 length is 12 residues. The V end lost 8 bases, the J end lost 1 base, and 8 bases lay between the germline ends. Germline CDR1 and CDR2: ENHRY and SYGVKD.

The sample holds a few counts of this clone. The chain recombines TRBV27 with TRBJ2-7; 8 bases are shared with TRBD1. This CDR3 contains 15 residues. V was clipped by 6 bases and J by 5 bases; unmatched bases: 12. Per germline, CDR1 MNHEY and CDR2 SMNVEV (reference sequence). Here the CDR3 DNA reads TGTGCCAGCAGAAGTGACAGGGGCTCGTGGGACGAGCAGTACTTC. Amino acid sequence: CASRSDRGSWDEQYF.

In its sample, this clone was seen once. The rearrangement links TRBV27 to TRBJ1-5; no definite D call. The CDR3 runs 14 residues. Germline V CDR1 and CDR2: MNHEY, SMNVEV (reference sequence). The V and J ends lost 6 bases and 1 base respectively, with 10 bases between them. The CDR3 region has the DNA TGTGCCAGCAGGTCCGGAGCCAGCAATCAGCCCCAGCATTTT. As protein: CASRSGASNQPQHF.

The rearrangement links TRBV7-9 to TRBJ2-3, with D tentatively TRBD1 (6 bases). The CDR3 spans 15 residues. Trimming pared 1 base from V and 6 bases from J, leaving 14 bases between. Germline V CDR1 and CDR2: SEHNR, FQNEAQ (reference sequence). The CDR3 DNA sequence: TGTGCCAGCAGCTTAGGGGGGCAGTGGTTGGATACGCAGTATTTT. Its protein is CASSLGGQWLDTQYF.

The chain combines TRBV6-2 or TRBV6-3 with TRBJ1-6; D might be TRBD1 (6 bases). V shed 4 bases and J shed 5 bases, with 9 bases lying between them. The CDR3 is 14 amino acids. Germline CDR1 and CDR2: MNHEY and SVGEGT. CDR3 DNA sequence: TGTGCCAGCAGTTTGACAGGAGATAATTCACCCCTCCACTTT. It specifies CASSLTGDNSPLHF.

This chain links TRBV11-2 with TRBJ2-7; perhaps D is TRBD1 or TRBD2 (5 bases each). Germline V gene lookup returns CDR1 SGHAT and CDR2 FQNNGV. V gave up 3 bases and J gave up 1 base, with 13 bases separating them. This CDR3 has 15 residues. DNA of the CDR3: TGTGCCAGCAGCTTTAGCCGGGACGGATCCTACGAGCAGTACTTC. Protein product: CASSFSRDGSYEQYF. The whole variable domain, remainder taken from reference TRBV11-2 and TRBJ2-7, is EAGVAQSPRYKIIEKRQSVAFWCNPISGHATLYWYQQILGQGPKLLIQFQNNGVVDDSQLPKDRFSAERLKGVDSTLKIQPAKLEDSAVYLCASSFSRDGSYEQYFGPGTRLTVT.

This chain links TRBV10-2 with TRBJ1-2, with 11 bases aligning to TRBD1. V lost 6 bases to trimming and J lost 5 bases; unmatched junction nucleotides: 8. Germline V CDR1 and CDR2: WSHSY, SAAADI. The CDR3 contains 15 residues. In nucleotides, the CDR3 is TGCGCCAGCAGAAGCGGACAGGGGGCGAGGTATGGCTACACCTTC. This gives the protein CASRSGQGARYGYTF.

V gene TRBV10-3 combines with J gene TRBJ2-7, with D possibly TRBD1 on 5 matching bases. The germline V gene encodes CDR1 ENHRY and CDR2 SYGVKD. V was cut by 4 bases and J by 6 bases, with 13 bases left in between. This CDR3 region has 13 residues. This CDR3 is CAISALERGEQYF. The DNA for the CDR3 is TGTGCCATCAGTGCCCTAGAAAGGGGCGAGCAGTACTTC.

This clone has at least ten counts. For the CDR3, the DNA is TGTGCCAGCAGCTTATTAGGCTCCGATGGCTACACCTTC. Its translation: CASSLLGSDGYTF. J is TRBJ1-2 and V is TRBV7-9; D unresolved. Germline V gene sequence: CDR1 SEHNR, CDR2 FQNEAQ (reference sequence). The V end was cut by 2 bases, the J end by 6 bases, with 10 bases between. The CDR3 contains 13 residues.

In its sample, this clone was seen once. In DNA form, the CDR3 reads TGTGCCAGCAGTGACAGGACGGGGCGCTACTATGGCTACACCTTC. Protein product: CASSDRTGRYYGYTF. The J gene is TRBJ1-2, the V gene TRBV2, with a weak D call TRBD1 (5 bases). CDR1 is SNHLY and CDR2 is FYNNEI in the germline V gene. Trimming stripped 3 bases from V and 3 bases from J, with 14 bases between. CDR3 length: 15 amino acids.